The clone carrying this TCR beta chain was seen a few times. The sample originates from a study of kidney transplant recipient with SARS-CoV-2 infection. TCRdb analysed the reads with MiXCR anew, one entry per CDR3 protein. The sample lists 250,000 or so distinct CDR3 sequences, around 30% occurring once. The sample was a blood sample, taken at baseline and between days 110 and 120 from a kidney transplant recipient. The TCR originated in a young adult male patient who had COVID-19 and was a kidney transplant recipient. Some T cells may have come from the graft donor.

The CDR3 loop reads CASRDWRDEQFF. Here the CDR3 DNA reads TGTGCCAGCAGGGACTGGAGGGATGAGCAGTTCTTC. The chain combines TRBV2 with TRBJ2-1; the D gene is possibly TRBD2 (6 bases). The CDR3 spans 12 residues. Germline assignment: CDR1 SNHLY and CDR2 FYNNEI. Trimming stripped 6 bases from V and 8 bases from J, with 11 bases between. Using reference TRBV2 and TRBJ2-1 for the parts outside the CDR3, the full variable domain is EPEVTQTPSHQVTQMGQEVILRCVPISNHLYFYWYRQILGQKVEFLVSFYNNEISEKSEIFDDQFSVERPDGSNFTLKIRSTKLEDSAMYFCASRDWRDEQFFGPGTRLTVL.